A selection of T cell receptor beta chains follows, all from one sample in a study of shared clonotypes between healthy human individuals. Libraries were prepared by immunoSEQ multiplex PCR; TCRdb keeps only in-frame clonotypes and omits some of them. The repertoire holds approximately 2.1 million clones, with over 85% as singletons. Sequencing was done on a sample of naive CD4+ T cells from PBMCs. These TCRs come from a man aged 18 to 35 in good health. Some clones in this sample may be carry-over from other donors' samples. Both conserved end residues are part of each CDR3. The D gene is left open where the match is weak. Rows may omit the clone size; those that give it use once, few, many or a size class.

TRBV5-4,-,TRBJ1-4,-,CASSLAGRGRSEKLFF,TGTGCCAGCAGCTTGGCTGGGCGGGGGCGAAGTGAAAAACTGTTTTTT
TRBV25-1,once,TRBJ1-1,TRBD1,CASSDRHRGMNTEAFF,TGTGCCAGCAGCGATAGACACAGGGGGATGAACACTGAAGCTTTCTTT
TRBV6-6,-,TRBJ1-1,-,CASSSTVAGYNTEAFF,TGTGCCAGCAGTTCCACGGTGGCGGGGTATAACACTGAAGCTTTCTTT
TRBV27,once,TRBJ1-2,-,CASSLRGPYSYTF,TGTGCCAGCAGTTTACGGGGTCCCTATAGCTACACCTTC
TRBV27,-,TRBJ2-7,TRBD1,CASSITGTVNEQYF,TGTGCCAGCAGTATAACCGGGACAGTCAACGAGCAGTACTTC
TRBV5-1,-,TRBJ2-7,-,CASSATGTRSYEQYF,TGCGCCAGCAGCGCGACCGGGACACGCTCCTACGAGCAGTACTTC
TRBV9,-,TRBJ2-2,TRBD2,CASSVAGGHGELFF,TGTGCCAGCAGCGTAGCGGGAGGTCACGGGGAGCTGTTTTTT
TRBV10-3,-,TRBJ2-3,TRBD2,CAISPLAGPADTQYF,TGTGCCATCAGCCCCCTAGCGGGACCGGCAGATACGCAGTATTTT
TRBV4-2,-,TRBJ2-2,TRBD2,CASSPTRGRGAGELFF,TGTGCCAGCAGCCCAACACGCGGGAGGGGGGCCGGGGAGCTGTTTTTT
TRBV7-3,-,TRBJ2-3,-,CASSIRSDTQYF,TGTGCCAGCAGCATTAGATCAGATACGCAGTATTTT
TRBV18,-,TRBJ2-5,-,CASSPGLGETQYF,TGTGCCAGCTCACCAGGATTAGGGGAGACCCAGTACTTC
TRBV21-1,once,TRBJ1-2,-,CASSKWTGANYGYTF,TGTGCCAGCAGCAAATGGACAGGAGCTAACTATGGCTACACCTTC
TRBV6-4,-,TRBJ2-6,-,CASSDWGRGANVLTF,TGTGCCAGCAGTGACTGGGGGCGTGGGGCCAACGTCCTGACTTTC
TRBV2,-,TRBJ2-7,-,CASRPAGSSYEQYF,TGTGCCAGCAGACCGGCGGGTAGCTCCTACGAGCAGTACTTC
TRBV28,-,TRBJ1-2,-,CASRTSGGRFGYTF,TGTGCCAGCAGGACAAGCGGGGGACGTTTTGGCTACACCTTC
TRBV7-9,-,TRBJ1-5,-,CASSLTDKNQPQHF,TGTGCCAGCAGCCTAACGGACAAAAATCAGCCCCAGCATTTT
TRBV5-1,-,TRBJ2-3,-,CASSSQGASGHPTDTQYF,TGCGCCAGCAGCTCCCAGGGGGCTAGCGGGCATCCCACAGATACGCAGTATTTT
TRBV11-2,-,TRBJ1-4,-,CASSFGTDEKLFF,TGTGCCAGCAGCTTCGGGACGGATGAAAAACTGTTTTTT
TRBV7-8,-,TRBJ2-3,-,CASSLAGGLDTQYF,TGTGCCAGCAGCTTAGCTGGAGGGCTAGATACGCAGTATTTT
TRBV28,few,TRBJ1-2,-,CASSLNTDYGYTF,TGTGCCAGCAGTTTGAACACTGACTATGGCTACACCTTC
TRBV14,-,TRBJ1-2,-,CASSQGIPYGYTF,TGTGCCAGCAGCCAAGGAATACCCTATGGCTACACCTTC
TRBV28,-,TRBJ1-5,-,CASSLGRSQPQHF,TGTGCCAGCAGTTTGGGGCGGAGTCAGCCCCAGCATTTT
TRBV9,-,TRBJ2-3,-,CASSPNREDTQYF,TGTGCCAGCAGCCCCAATAGGGAAGATACGCAGTATTTT
TRBV11-3,-,TRBJ2-4,-,CASSLGGRELAKNIQYF,TGTGCCAGCAGCTTAGGGGGCAGGGAACTAGCCAAAAACATTCAGTACTTC
TRBV9,-,TRBJ2-1,TRBD2,CASSVATGTSGTYNEQFF,TGTGCCAGCAGCGTAGCTACCGGGACTAGCGGGACGTACAATGAGCAGTTCTTC
TRBV7-9,-,TRBJ2-1,TRBD2,CASSPVGLADFYNEQFF,TGTGCCAGCAGCCCCGTGGGACTAGCTGATTTCTACAATGAGCAGTTCTTC
TRBV7-2,-,TRBJ2-5,TRBD2,CASSPTPRGLAGWRETQYF,TGTGCCAGCAGCCCAACTCCCCGCGGTCTAGCGGGATGGAGGGAGACCCAGTACTTC
TRBV10-3,-,TRBJ1-6,TRBD1,CAISEDDRARSPLHF,TGTGCCATCAGTGAAGATGACAGGGCGAGGTCACCCCTCCACTTT
TRBV7-9,-,TRBJ2-1,TRBD1,CASSGTGLSEQFF,TGTGCCAGCAGCGGGACAGGGTTGAGTGAGCAGTTCTTC
TRBV5-1,-,TRBJ2-5,TRBD2,CASSQGTSGAVKETQYF,TGCGCCAGCAGCCAGGGGACTAGCGGGGCAGTTAAAGAGACCCAGTACTTC
TRBV29-1,-,TRBJ1-1,-,CSVAGTMNTEAFF,TGCAGCGTTGCCGGGACAATGAACACTGAAGCTTTCTTT
TRBV11-2,-,TRBJ1-5,-,CASSPDGSNRPQHF,TGTGCCAGCAGCCCCGACGGTAGCAATCGGCCCCAGCATTTT
TRBV7-3,-,TRBJ2-5,-,CASSRGAWTQYF,TGTGCCAGCAGCCGAGGGGCCTGGACCCAGTACTTC
TRBV5-1,-,TRBJ2-2,-,CASSFHELAGELFF,TGCGCCAGCAGCTTCCACGAACTCGCCGGGGAGCTGTTTTTT
TRBV28,-,TRBJ1-4,TRBD1,CASSPGQGYNEKLFF,TGTGCCAGCAGTCCCGGACAGGGCTATAATGAAAAACTGTTTTTT
TRBV29-1,-,TRBJ2-7,TRBD1,CSVDGTEKPYEQYF,TGCAGCGTCGATGGGACAGAGAAACCTTACGAGCAGTACTTC
TRBV2,-,TRBJ2-7,TRBD1,CASDWDRMNEQYF,TGTGCCAGCGACTGGGACAGGATGAACGAGCAGTACTTC
TRBV7-6,once,TRBJ2-1,TRBD2,CASSLGLASNNEQFF,TGTGCCAGCAGCTTGGGACTAGCGAGCAACAATGAGCAGTTCTTC
TRBV11-2,-,TRBJ2-3,-,CASSPGGDSTDTQYF,TGTGCCAGCAGCCCTGGAGGGGACTCCACAGATACGCAGTATTTT
TRBV5-1,once,TRBJ2-1,TRBD1,CASSLQGVLSYNEQFF,TGCGCCAGCAGCTTACAGGGGGTCCTCTCCTACAATGAGCAGTTCTTC
TRBV27,-,TRBJ1-5,-,CASSSRKAGGPQHF,TGTGCCAGCAGTTCACGGAAGGCCGGGGGTCCCCAGCATTTT
TRBV19,-,TRBJ2-5,-,CASSMRAWETQYF,TGTGCCAGTAGTATGAGGGCGTGGGAGACCCAGTACTTC
TRBV19,-,TRBJ2-6,-,CASSRGLSGANVLTF,TGTGCCAGTAGTAGGGGATTATCTGGGGCCAACGTCCTGACTTTC
TRBV28,once,TRBJ1-5,TRBD1,CASRTRGLRASNQPQHF,TGTGCCAGCAGAACCAGGGGGCTCCGCGCTAGCAATCAGCCCCAGCATTTT
TRBV6-5,-,TRBJ2-2,TRBD2,CASRQPGGGELFF,TGTGCCAGCAGACAGCCGGGGGGCGGGGAGCTGTTTTTT
TRBV28,-,TRBJ2-1,TRBD2,CASSLLAGVSYNEQFF,TGTGCCAGCAGCTTGCTAGCGGGAGTTTCCTACAATGAGCAGTTCTTC
TRBV25-1,-,TRBJ2-4,-,CASSGVTGKNIQYF,TGTGCCAGCAGTGGGGTGACAGGCAAAAACATTCAGTACTTC
TRBV5-1,-,TRBJ2-5,-,CASSFPAETQYF,TGCGCCAGCAGCTTTCCGGCCGAGACCCAGTACTTC
TRBV27,-,TRBJ2-7,TRBD2,CASSFYGTSGRAYEQYF,TGTGCCAGCAGTTTCTATGGGACTAGCGGGAGGGCCTACGAGCAGTACTTC
TRBV27,-,TRBJ2-2,-,CASSLNRATGELFF,TGTGCCAGCAGTTTGAACAGGGCCACCGGGGAGCTGTTTTTT